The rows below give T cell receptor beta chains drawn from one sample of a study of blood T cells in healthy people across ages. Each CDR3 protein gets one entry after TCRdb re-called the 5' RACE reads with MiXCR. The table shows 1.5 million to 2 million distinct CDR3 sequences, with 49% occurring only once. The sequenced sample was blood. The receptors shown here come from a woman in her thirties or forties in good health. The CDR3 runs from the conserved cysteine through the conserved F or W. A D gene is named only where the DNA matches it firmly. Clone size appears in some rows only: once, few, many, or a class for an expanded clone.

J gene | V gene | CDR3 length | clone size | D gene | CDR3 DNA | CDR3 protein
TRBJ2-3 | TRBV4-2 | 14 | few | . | TGTGCCAGCAGCCAAAGCCTAGGTACAGATACGCAGTATTTT | CASSQSLGTDTQYF
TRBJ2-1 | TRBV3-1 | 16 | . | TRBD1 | TGTGCCAGCAGCCCTGAGCCAGGGGGATTAGGCAATGAGCAGTTCTTC | CASSPEPGGLGNEQFF
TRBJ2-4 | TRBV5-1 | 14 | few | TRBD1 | TGCGCCAGCAGCGCTGGACAGGGGGCGGACATTCAGTACTTC | CASSAGQGADIQYF
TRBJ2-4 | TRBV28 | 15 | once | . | TGTGCCAGCAGTTTGGGGCAGATCGTGAAAAACATTCAGTACTTC | CASSLGQIVKNIQYF
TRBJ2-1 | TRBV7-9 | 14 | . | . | TGTGCCAGCAGACGGCAGGGCCACTACAATGAGCAGTTCTTC | CASRRQGHYNEQFF
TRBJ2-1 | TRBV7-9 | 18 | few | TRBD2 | TGTGCCAGCAGCCTGGACAGGAGGCTAGCGGGGCCCTACAATGAGCAGTTCTTC | CASSLDRRLAGPYNEQFF
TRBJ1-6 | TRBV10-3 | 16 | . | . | TGTGCCATCAGTGAGTCTGGGGATATCTATAATTCACCCCTCCACTTT | CAISESGDIYNSPLHF
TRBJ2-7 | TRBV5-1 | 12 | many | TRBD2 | TGTGCCAGCAGCGGGGAGTCCTACGAGCAGTACTTC | CASSGESYEQYF
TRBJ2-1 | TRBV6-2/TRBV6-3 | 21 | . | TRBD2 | TGTGCCAGCAGTTACCCTCTTCTAGCGGGGGGCCCCGACTTCTCCTACAATGAGCGGTTCTTC | CASSYPLLAGGPDFSYNERFF
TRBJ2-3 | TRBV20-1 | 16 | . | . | TGCAGTGCTAGAGAGTCCGACAGGAGACGCACAGATACGCAGTATTTT | CSARESDRRRTDTQYF
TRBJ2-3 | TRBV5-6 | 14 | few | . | TGTGCCAGCAGCCCGGAACGGAGCACAGATACGCAGTATTTT | CASSPERSTDTQYF